The text below deals with one TCR beta chain. Its specificity is unknown. Repertoires were generated with immunoSEQ multiplex PCR, while TCRdb's copy carries only in-frame clones and drops some. Found here are approximately 130,000 clones, about 90% of them singletons; the top ten hold roughly 5.4%. This entry belongs to a study of T cell responses to AZD1222 COVID-19 vaccine. Study-level results: The study identified only five to seven AZD1222 recipients as seropositive at baseline. The donor cohort was predominantly white British with a female majority, and clonal diversity may have been underestimated. Spike-spanning, vaccine-associated CD4 TCRs were dominant at 160-218 and 743-854.

The CDR3 extends over 13 amino acids. CDR1 MNHEY and CDR2 SMNVEV come from the germline V gene (reference sequence). Germline trimming cut 6 bases from V and 3 bases from J; bases unmatched to any gene: 4. The chain recombines TRBV27 with TRBJ2-7, with 8 positions matching TRBD2. The sample consisted of peripheral blood, taken on day 0 of AZD1222 vaccination. The source of this sequence is an adult in good health. The CDR3 coding sequence is TGTGCCAGCAGGGACGGGGGGGGCTACGAGCAGTACTTC. Its translation is CASRDGGGYEQYF.